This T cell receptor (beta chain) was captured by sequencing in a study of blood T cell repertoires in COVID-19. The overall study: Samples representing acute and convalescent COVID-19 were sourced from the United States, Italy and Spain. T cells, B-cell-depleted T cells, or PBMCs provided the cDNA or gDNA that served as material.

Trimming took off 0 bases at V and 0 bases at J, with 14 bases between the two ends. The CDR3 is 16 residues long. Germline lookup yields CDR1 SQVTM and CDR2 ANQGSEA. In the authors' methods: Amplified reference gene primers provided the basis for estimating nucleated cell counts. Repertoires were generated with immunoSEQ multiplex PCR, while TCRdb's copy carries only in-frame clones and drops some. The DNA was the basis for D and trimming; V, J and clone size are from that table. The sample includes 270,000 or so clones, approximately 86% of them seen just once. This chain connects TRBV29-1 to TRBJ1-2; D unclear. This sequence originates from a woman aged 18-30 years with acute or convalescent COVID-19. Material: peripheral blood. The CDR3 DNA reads TGCAGCGTTGAAGACCCGATAGGAGGGACTAACTATGGCTACACCTTC. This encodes CSVEDPIGGTNYGYTF. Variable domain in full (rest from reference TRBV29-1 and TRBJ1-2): SAVISQKPSRDICQRGTSLTIQCQVDSQVTMMFWYRQQPGQSLTLIATANQGSEATYESGFVIDKFPISRPNLTFSTLTVSNMSPEDSSIYLCSVEDPIGGTNYGYTFGSGTRLTVV.